The 5 T cell receptor beta chains presented below share a single source sample, sequenced in a study of blood T cell repertoires in COVID-19. TCRdb's table, derived via immunoSEQ multiplex PCR, lists solely in-frame clones and lacks some. The sample consists of fewer than 85,000 clones, 85% to 90% of them appearing once. The sample consisted of peripheral blood. These receptors originate from a man aged 50 or older with active COVID-19.

The V call is TRBV28, the J call TRBJ1-2; maybe TRBD1 (6 bases). Trimming stripped 2 bases from V and 2 bases from J, with 18 bases between. The CDR3 runs 17 residues. Germline loops: CDR1 MDHEN, CDR2 SYDVKM. DNA of the CDR3: TGTGCCAGCAGTTTACCTAGTCTCACAGGGTACAACTATGGCTACACCTTC. Translating it yields CASSLPSLTGYNYGYTF.

V and J are TRBV24-1 and TRBJ1-1, with TRBD1 identical over 7 bases. The J segment lost 7 bases and the V segment lost 2 bases, leaving 3 bases of the junction unmatched. CDR1 is KGHDR and CDR2 is SFDVKD in the germline V gene. The CDR3 consists of 13 residues. The chain's CDR3 is CATSDYRGYEAFF. In nucleotides, the CDR3 is TGTGCCACCAGTGATTACAGGGGTTATGAAGCTTTCTTT.

This clone was found a few times. V is TRBV27 and J is TRBJ2-3, with TRBD2 identical over 13 bases. The length of the CDR3 is 17 residues. CDR1 and CDR2 (germline): MNHEY, SMNVEV (reference sequence). The J segment lost 5 bases and the V segment lost 7 bases, leaving 12 bases of the junction unmatched. CDR3 sequence reads: CASTPRAGLAGLDTQYF. In DNA form, the CDR3 reads TGTGCCAGCACCCCCAGGGCGGGACTAGCGGGATTAGATACGCAGTATTTT.

The chain has TRBV10-3 and TRBJ2-7; 11 bases are a match to TRBD1. Germline CDR1 reads ENHRY; CDR2 reads SYGVKD. V gave up 3 bases and J gave up 2 bases; unmatched junction bases: 3. CDR3 length: 15 residues. CDR3 protein: CAISEGQGAPYEQYF. The CDR3, as DNA: TGTGCCATCAGTGAAGGACAGGGGGCGCCCTACGAGCAGTACTTC.

This clone was found once. The rearrangement uses TRBV4-3 and TRBJ2-4; D is perhaps TRBD2 (5 bases). Trimming removed 0 bases at V and 6 bases at J, with 12 bases between. Germline V CDR1 and CDR2: LGHNA, YSLEER. The CDR3 loop spans 15 amino acids. The CDR3 loop reads CASSQDRLIGNIQYF. In DNA, the CDR3 is TGCGCCAGCAGCCAAGATCGACTAATAGGAAACATTCAGTACTTC.